This T cell receptor beta chain was sequenced in a study of OX40 agonist ivuxolimab in advanced cancers. In the study overall: Those enrolled were 82.7% male, with a mean age of around 58 years and ages from about 20 to 90.

Notes on this clone: The target antigen is unknown.

Regarding the study as a whole: Compared with CD4+, CD8+ T cells on average had more expanded clones.

The method was immunoSEQ multiplex PCR; TCRdb's version includes in-frame clones alone and lacks a portion of them. The data contain around 99,000 clones, 91% of them singletons. Trimming took 2 bases from V and 1 from J, leaving 11 bases between them. Germline V gene lookup returns CDR1 SNHLY and CDR2 FYNNEI. This CDR3 has 15 residues. The chain has TRBV2 and TRBJ1-1; the D is unclear. This clonotype was obtained from an adult with an advanced solid tumor such as melanoma, head and neck, liver or kidney cancer. The sequenced sample was CD4+ or CD8+ T cells sorted from blood, obtained in a trial of the OX40 agonist ivuxolimab. The CDR3 DNA follows: TGTGCCAGCAGTGAAAAAGAGGGAGGGAACACTGAAGCTTTCTTT. This translates into CASSEKEGGNTEAFF.